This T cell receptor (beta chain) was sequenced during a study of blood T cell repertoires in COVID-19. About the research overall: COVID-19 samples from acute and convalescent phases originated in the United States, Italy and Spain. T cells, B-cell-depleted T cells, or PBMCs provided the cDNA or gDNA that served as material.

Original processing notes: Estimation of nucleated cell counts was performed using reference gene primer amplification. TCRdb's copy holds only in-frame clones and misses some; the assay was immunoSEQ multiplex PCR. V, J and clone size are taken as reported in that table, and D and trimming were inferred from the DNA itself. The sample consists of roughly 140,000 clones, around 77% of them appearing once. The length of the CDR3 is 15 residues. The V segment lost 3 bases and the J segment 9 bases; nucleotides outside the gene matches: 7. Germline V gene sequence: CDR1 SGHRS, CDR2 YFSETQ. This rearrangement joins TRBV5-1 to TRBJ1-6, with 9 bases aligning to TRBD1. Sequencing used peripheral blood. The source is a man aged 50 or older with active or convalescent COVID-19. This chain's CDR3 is CASSSGDRALSPLHF. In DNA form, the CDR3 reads TGCGCCAGCAGCTCAGGGGACAGGGCACTTTCACCCCTCCACTTT. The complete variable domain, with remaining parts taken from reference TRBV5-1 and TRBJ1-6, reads KAGVTQTPRYLIKTRGQQVTLSCSPISGHRSVSWYQQTPGQGLQFLFEYFSETQRNKGNFPGRFSGRQFSNSRSEMNVSTLELGDSALYLCASSSGDRALSPLHFGNGTRLTVT.